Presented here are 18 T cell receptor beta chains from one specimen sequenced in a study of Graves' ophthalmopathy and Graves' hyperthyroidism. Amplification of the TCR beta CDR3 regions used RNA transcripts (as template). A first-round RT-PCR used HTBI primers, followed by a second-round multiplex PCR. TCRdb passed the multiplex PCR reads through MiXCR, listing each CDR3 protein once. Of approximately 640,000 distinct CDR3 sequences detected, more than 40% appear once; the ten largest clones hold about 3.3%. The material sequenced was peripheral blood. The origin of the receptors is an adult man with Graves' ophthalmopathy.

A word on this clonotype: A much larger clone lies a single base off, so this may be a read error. In nucleotides, the CDR3 is TGTGCCAACAGTTCACGGGACAGTGGCTACACCTTC. Translated, it gives CANSSRDSGYTF. V is TRBV6-5 and J is TRBJ1-2, with 7 bases matching TRBD1. CDR1 and CDR2 (germline): MNHEY, SVGAGI. This CDR3 has 12 amino acids.

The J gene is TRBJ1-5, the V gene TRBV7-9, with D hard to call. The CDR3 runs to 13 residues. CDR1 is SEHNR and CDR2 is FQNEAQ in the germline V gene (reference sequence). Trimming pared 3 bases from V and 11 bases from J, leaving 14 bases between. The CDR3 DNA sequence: TGTGCCAGCAGCTTCGGGGATCGGGAGACCCAGCATTTT. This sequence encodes CASSFGDRETQHF.

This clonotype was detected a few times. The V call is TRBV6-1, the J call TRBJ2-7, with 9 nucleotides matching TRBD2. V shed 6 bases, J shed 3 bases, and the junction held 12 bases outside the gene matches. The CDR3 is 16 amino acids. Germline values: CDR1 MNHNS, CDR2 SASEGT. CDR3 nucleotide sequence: TGTGCCAGCAGCCAATCGAGACTAGCGGAACACTACGAGCAGTACTTC. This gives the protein CASSQSRLAEHYEQYF.

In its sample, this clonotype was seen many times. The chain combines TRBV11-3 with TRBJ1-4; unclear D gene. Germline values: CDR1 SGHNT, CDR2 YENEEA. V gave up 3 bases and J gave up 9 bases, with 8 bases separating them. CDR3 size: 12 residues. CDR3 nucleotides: TGTGCCAGCAGCTTCACCAGTCAAAAACTGTTTTTT. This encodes CASSFTSQKLFF.

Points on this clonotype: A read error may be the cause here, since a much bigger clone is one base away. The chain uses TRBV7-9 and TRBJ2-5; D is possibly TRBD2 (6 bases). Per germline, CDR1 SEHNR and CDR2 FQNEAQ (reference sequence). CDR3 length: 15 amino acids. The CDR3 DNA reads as TGTGCCAACAGCCCCCCCCGGGGGATGAGGGAGACCCAGTACTTC. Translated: CANSPPRGMRETQYF.

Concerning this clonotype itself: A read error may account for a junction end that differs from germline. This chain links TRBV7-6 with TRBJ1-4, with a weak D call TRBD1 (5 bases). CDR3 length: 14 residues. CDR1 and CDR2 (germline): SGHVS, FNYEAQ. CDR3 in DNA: TGTGCCAACAGCTTGGGACCGACAAATGAAAAACTGTTTTTT. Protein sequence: CANSLGPTNEKLFF.

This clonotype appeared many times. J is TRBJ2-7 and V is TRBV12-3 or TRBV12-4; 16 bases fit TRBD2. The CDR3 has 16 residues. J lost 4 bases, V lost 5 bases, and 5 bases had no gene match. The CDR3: CASSDLGLAGGYEQYF. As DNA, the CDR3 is TGTGCCAGCAGTGACTTGGGACTAGCGGGAGGGTACGAGCAGTACTTC.

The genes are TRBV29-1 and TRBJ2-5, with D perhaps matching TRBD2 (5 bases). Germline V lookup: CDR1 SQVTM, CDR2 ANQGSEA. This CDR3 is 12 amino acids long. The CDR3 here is CRLGPSQETQYF. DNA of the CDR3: TGCAGACTAGGACCATCTCAAGAGACCCAGTACTTC.

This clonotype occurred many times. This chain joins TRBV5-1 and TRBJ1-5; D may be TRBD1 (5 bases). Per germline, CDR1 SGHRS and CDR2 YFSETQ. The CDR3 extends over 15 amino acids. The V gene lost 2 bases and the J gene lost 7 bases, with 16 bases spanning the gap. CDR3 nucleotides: TGCGCCAGCAGCTTTTGCAGGGAATTTCCCCAGCCCCAGCATTTT. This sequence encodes CASSFCREFPQPQHF. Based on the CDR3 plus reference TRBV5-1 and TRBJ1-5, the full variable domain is KAGVTQTPRYLIKTRGQQVTLSCSPISGHRSVSWYQQTPGQGLQFLFEYFSETQRNKGNFPGRFSGRQFSNSRSEMNVSTLELGDSALYLCASSFCREFPQPQHFGDGTRLSIL.

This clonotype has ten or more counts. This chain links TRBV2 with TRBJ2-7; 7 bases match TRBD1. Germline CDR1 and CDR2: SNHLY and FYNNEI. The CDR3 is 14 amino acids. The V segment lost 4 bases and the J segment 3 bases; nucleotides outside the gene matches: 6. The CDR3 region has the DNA TGTGCCAGCAGTGGAAGACAGGGTCTCTACGAGCAGTACTTC. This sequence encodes CASSGRQGLYEQYF.

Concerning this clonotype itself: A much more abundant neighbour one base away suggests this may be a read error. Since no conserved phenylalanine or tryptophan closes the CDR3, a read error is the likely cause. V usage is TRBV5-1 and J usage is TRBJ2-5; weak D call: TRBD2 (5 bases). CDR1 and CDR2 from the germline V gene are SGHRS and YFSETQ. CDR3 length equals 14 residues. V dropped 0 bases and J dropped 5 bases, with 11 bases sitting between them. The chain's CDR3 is CASSLVGGVETQYV. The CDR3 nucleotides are TGCGCCAGCAGCTTGGTTGGAGGTGTGGAGACCCAGTACGTC.

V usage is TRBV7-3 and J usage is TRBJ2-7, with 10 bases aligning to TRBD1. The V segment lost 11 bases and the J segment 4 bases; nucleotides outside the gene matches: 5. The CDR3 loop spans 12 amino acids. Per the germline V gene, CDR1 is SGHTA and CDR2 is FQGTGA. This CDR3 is CALGTGDYEQYF. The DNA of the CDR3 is TGTGCCCTCGGGACAGGGGATTACGAGCAGTACTTC.

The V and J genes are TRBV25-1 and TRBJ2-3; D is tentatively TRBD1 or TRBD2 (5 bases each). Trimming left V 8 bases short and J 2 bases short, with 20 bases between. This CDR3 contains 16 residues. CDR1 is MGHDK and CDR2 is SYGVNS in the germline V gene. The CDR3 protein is CASCGLRQGDTDTQYF. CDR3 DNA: TGTGCCAGCTGTGGACTCAGGCAGGGCGACACAGATACGCAGTATTTT.

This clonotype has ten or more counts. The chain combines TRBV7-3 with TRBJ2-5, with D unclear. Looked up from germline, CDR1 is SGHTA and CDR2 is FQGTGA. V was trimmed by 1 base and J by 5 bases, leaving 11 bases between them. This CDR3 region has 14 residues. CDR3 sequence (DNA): TGTGCCAGCAGCTTAAGCCACAAGGCGGAGACCCAGTACTTC. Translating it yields CASSLSHKAETQYF.

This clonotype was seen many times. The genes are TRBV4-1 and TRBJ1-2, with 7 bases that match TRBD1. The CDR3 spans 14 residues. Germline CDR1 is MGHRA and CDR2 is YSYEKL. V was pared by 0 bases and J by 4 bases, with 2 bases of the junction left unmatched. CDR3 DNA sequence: TGCGCCAGCAGCCAAGAAACAGGGGTCTATGGCTACACCTTC. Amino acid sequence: CASSQETGVYGYTF.

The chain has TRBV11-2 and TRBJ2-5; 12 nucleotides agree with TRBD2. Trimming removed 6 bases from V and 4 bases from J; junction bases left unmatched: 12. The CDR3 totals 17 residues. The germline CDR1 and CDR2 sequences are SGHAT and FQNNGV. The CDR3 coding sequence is TGTGCCAGCAGTTACGGACTAGCGGGGACAGCAGGAGAGACCCAGTACTTC. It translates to CASSYGLAGTAGETQYF.

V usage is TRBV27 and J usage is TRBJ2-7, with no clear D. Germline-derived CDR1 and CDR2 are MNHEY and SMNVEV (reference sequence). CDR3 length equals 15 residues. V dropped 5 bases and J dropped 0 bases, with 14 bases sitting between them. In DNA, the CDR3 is TGTGCCAGCAGTCCGAGGAGCCCTAGCTCCTACGAGCAGTACTTC. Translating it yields CASSPRSPSSYEQYF.

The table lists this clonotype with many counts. CDR3 DNA: TGCAGCGTTGAGGGGTTCGGGGGTCAGGGTAGTGTTTACGAGCAGTACTTC. This encodes CSVEGFGGQGSVYEQYF. The chain recombines TRBV29-1 with TRBJ2-7, with TRBD2 as a possible D gene (6 bases). Germline V lookup: CDR1 SQVTM, CDR2 ANQGSEA. The V and J ends lost 3 bases and 4 bases respectively, with 25 bases between them. This CDR3 has 17 amino acids.